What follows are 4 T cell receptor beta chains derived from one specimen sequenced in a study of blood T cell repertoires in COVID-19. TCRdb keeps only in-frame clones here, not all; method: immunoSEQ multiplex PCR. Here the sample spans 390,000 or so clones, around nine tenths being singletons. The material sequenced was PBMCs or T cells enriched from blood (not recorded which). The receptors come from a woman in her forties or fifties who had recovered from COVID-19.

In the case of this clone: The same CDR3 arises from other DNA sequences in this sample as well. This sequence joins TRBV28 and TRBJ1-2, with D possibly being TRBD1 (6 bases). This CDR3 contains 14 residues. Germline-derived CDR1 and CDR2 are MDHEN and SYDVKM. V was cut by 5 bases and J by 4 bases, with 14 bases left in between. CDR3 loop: CASSPGQGTYGYTF. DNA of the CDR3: TGTGCCAGCAGTCCGGGACAAGGGACCTATGGCTACACCTTC.

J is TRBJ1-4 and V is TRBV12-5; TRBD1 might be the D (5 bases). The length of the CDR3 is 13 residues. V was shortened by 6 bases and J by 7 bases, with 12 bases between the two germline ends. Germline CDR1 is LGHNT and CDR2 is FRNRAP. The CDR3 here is CASGADITEKLFF. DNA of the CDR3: TGTGCTAGTGGGGCGGACATTACTGAAAAACTGTTTTTT. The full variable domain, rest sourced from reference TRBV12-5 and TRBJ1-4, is DARVTQTPRHKVTEMGQEVTMRCQPILGHNTVFWYRQTMMQGLELLAYFRNRAPLDDSGMPKDRFSAEMPDATLATLKIQPSEPRDSAVYFCASGADITEKLFFGSGTQLSVL.

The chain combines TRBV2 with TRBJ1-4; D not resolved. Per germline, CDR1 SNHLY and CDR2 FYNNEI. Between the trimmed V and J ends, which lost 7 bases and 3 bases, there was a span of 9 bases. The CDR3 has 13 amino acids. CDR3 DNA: TGTGCCAGCATGAACAGAGCTAATGAAAAACTGTTTTTT. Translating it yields CASMNRANEKLFF.

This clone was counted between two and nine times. CDR3 in DNA: TGTGCCTGGAGTACGTACAGCGGAAACACCATATATTTT. This translates into CAWSTYSGNTIYF. The rearrangement uses TRBV30 and TRBJ1-3; D is undetermined. The germline V gene encodes CDR1 GTSNPN and CDR2 SVGIG (reference sequence). The CDR3 length is 13 residues. V was cut by 2 bases and J by 4 bases, with 9 bases left in between.